This T cell receptor beta chain was captured in a study of shared clonotypes between healthy human individuals. The study enrolled healthy HIV-negative adults without recent acute infections or vaccinations as donors. Study-wide findings and caveats: Clonotype sharing among the donors was expected to vary with sequencing depth. The four-donor shared clonotypes exceeded non-shared clonotypes in generation probability, with non-shared ones scoring lower.

Each sorted subset replicate got 200 ng genomic DNA, 25,000 to 35,000 genomes. Profiling relied on immunoSEQ multiplex PCR, and the TCRdb table lists in-frame clones only, not all of them. The data hold under 850,000 clones, with around 77% observed a single time. This clone was seen once. Its antigen is as yet unknown. With V trimmed by 6 bases and J by 5 bases, 9 bases remained unmatched. Germline V CDR1 and CDR2: MNHNS, SASEGT. There are 14 residues in the CDR3. The sequenced sample consisted of memory CD4+ T cells sorted from blood. Subset of the sample: CD45RA-negative fraction. This sequence joins TRBV6-1 and TRBJ1-2; TRBD1 aligns across 7 bases. The sequence was obtained from a woman aged 25 to 39 in good health. The CDR3: CASSGTERGYGYTF. CDR3 nucleotide sequence: TGTGCCAGCAGCGGGACAGAACGAGGGTATGGCTACACCTTC.